The clone carrying this T cell receptor (beta chain) was seen many times. What it binds is unknown. This record belongs to a study of T cells after yellow fever vaccination. Study overall: When fractions had low cell numbers, they were prepared with SMART-Seq v4 Ultra Low Input.

By 5'RACE template switching, TCR cDNA was produced, with a universal primer site and UMIs added in the process. TCRdb ran MiXCR on the 5' RACE reads and lists one entry per CDR3 protein. The sample contains roughly 310,000 distinct CDR3 sequences, around 3.9% of which appear only once. Study-wide results and limits: Subsequent to the booster, the majority of primary-vaccination clones reappeared (around 95% CD4, more than 70% CD8).

The V end was cut by 3 bases, the J end by 6 bases, with 12 bases between. The CDR3 sequence is 13 residues long. Germline V gene data show CDR1 as SGHTA and CDR2 as FQGNSA. V is TRBV7-2 and J is TRBJ2-7; no definite D call. This clonotype was sampled from a man younger than 35 who received the YFV17D yellow fever vaccine. The specimen was PBMCs, collected on the day of the yellow fever booster vaccination. CDR3 loop: CASSFLRASEQYF. The CDR3 DNA is TGTGCCAGCAGCTTTCTTCGAGCTAGCGAGCAGTACTTC. The whole variable domain, filled in from reference TRBV7-2 and TRBJ2-7, reads GAGVSQSPSNKVTEKGKDVELRCDPISGHTALYWYRQSLGQGLEFLIYFQGNSAPDKSGLPSDRFSAERTGGSVSTLTIQRTQQEDSAVYLCASSFLRASEQYFGPGTRLTVT.